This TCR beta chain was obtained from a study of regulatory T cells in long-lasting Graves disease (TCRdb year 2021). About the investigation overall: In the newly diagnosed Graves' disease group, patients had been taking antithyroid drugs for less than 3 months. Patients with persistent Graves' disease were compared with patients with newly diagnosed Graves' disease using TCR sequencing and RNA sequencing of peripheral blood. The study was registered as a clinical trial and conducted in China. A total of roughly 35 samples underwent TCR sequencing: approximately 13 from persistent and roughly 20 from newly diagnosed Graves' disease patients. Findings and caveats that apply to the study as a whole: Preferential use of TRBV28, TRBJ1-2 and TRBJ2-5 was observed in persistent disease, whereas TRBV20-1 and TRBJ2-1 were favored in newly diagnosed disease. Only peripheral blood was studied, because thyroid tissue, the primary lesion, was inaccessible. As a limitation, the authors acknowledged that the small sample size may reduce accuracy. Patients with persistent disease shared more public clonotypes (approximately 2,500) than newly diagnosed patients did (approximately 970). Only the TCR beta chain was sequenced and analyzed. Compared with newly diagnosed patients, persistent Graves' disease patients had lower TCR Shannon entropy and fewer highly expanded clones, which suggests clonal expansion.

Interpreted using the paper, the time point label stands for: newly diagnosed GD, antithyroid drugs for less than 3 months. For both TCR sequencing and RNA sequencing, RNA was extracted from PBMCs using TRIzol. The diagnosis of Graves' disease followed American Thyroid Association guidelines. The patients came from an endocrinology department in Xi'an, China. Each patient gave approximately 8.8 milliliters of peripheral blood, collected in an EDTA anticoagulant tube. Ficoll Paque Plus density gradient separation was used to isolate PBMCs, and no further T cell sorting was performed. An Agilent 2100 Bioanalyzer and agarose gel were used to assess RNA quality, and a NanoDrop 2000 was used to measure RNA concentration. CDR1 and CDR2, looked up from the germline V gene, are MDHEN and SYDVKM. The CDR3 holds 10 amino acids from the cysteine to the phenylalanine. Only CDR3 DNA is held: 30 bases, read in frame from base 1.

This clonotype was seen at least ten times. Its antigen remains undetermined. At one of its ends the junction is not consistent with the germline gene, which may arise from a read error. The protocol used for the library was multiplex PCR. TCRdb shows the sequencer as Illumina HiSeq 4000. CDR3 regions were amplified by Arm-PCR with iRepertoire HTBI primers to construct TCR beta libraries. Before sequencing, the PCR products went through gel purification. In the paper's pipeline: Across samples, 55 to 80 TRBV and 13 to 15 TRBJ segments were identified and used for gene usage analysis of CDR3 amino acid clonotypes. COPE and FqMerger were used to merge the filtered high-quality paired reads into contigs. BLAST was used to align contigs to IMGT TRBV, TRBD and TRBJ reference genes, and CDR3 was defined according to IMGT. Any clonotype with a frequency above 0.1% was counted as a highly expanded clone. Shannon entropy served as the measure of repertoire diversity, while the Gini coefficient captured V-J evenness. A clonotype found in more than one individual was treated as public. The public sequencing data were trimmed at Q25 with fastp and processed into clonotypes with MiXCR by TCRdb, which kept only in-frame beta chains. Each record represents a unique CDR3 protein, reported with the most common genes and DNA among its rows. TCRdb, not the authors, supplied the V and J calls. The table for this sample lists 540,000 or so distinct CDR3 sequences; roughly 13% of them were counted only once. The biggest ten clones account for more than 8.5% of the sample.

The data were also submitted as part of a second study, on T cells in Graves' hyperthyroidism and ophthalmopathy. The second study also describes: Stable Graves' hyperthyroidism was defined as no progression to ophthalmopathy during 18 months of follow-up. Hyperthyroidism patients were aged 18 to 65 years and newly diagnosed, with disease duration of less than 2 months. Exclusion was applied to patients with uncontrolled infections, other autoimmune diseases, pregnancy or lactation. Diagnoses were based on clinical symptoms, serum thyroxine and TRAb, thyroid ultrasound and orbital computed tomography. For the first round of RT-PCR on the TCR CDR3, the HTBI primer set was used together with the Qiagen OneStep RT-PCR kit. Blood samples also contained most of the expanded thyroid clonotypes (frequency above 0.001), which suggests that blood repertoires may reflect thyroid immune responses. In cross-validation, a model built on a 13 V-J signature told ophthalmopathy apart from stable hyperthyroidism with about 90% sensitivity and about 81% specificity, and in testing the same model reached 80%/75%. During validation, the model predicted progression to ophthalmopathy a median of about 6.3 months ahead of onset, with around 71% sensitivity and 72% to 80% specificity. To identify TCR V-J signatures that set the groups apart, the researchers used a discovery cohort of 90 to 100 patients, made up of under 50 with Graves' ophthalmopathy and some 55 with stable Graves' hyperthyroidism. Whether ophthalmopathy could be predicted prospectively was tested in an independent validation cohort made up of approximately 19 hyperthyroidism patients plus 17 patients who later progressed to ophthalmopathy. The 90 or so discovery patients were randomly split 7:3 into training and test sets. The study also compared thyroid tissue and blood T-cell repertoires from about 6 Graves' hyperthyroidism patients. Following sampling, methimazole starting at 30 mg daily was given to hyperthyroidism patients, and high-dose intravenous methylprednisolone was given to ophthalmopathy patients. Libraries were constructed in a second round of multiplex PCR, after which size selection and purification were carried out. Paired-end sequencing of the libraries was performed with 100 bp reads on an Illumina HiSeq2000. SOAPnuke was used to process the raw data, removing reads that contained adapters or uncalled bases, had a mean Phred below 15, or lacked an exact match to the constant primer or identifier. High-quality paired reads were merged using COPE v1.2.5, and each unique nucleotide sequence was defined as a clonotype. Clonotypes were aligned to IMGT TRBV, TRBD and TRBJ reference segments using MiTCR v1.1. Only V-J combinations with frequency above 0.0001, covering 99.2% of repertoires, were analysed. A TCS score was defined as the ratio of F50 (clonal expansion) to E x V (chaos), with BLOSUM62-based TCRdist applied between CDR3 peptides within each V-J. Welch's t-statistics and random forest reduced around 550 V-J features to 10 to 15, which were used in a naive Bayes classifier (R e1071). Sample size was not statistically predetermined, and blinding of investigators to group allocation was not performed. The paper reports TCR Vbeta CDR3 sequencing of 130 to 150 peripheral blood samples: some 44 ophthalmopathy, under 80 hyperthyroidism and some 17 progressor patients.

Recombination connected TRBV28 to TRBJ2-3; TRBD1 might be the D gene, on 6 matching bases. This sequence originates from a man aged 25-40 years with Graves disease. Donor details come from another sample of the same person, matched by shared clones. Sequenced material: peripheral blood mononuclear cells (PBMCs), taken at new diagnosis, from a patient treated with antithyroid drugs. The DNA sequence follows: TGTGCCAGCAACTCGGACAGTTCAGTATTT. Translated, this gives CASNSDSSVF.